This T cell receptor (beta chain) originates from a study of T cell responses to AZD1222 COVID-19 vaccine (dated by TCRdb to about 2021). General notes on the study: AZD1222 recipients whose second dose came at about 4 weeks and those whose second dose came at about 12 weeks were combined into one group, since spike-specific TCR depth and breadth did not differ between the two schedules. TCR sequencing was performed for 230 to 250 trial participants, of whom roughly 200 were given two doses of AZD1222 and some 25 were given two doses of MenACWY control vaccine. Trial participants were enrolled by age into subgroups of 18-55, 56-69 and 70-plus years, and approximately 150, 30 and 60 TCR-sequenced participants, respectively, were included in these subgroups.

What the study reported, not specific to this receptor: The 56-69-year group was small, and its depth increase did not reach significance, likely because of low power. Most participants were white British and females outnumbered males, and the authors suggested that clonal diversity may have been underestimated. Nearly half of unique spike-specific TCRs reportedly recognized epitopes outside regions mutated in the B.1.351 and B.1.1.7 variants. Vaccine-associated CD4 TCRs spanned the whole spike protein, with dominant responses in regions 160-218 and 743-854. Conclusions about previously exposed vaccinees are limited because only 5 or 6 AZD1222 recipients were SARS-CoV-2 seropositive at baseline. Because no day 14 peak-response samples were available, the repertoires could be characterized only after the peak T cell response. A significant rise in spike-specific TCR breadth and depth was observed after two AZD1222 doses relative to day 0 and relative to MenACWY recipients.

For this clone: Its cognate antigen has yet to be identified. It has no much larger one-base neighbor in the sample; base qualities were not kept.

The CDR3 regions of human TCRbeta chains were analyzed by immunosequencing. Per the authors' processing: TCRs in the repertoires were matched against a reference library of SARS-CoV-2-specific TCRs that had been generated with the MIRA antigen-specificity platform. Breadth meant the fraction of unique TCRs that were SARS-CoV-2-associated, whereas depth meant the fraction of total T cells that were SARS-CoV-2-associated. Each spike-specific TCR was assigned to its reactive spike region and to a CD4 or CD8 class using the MIRA data. Log10-transformed breadth and depth values were compared by one-way ANOVA with Sidak's multiple comparisons tests. TCRdb limited this immuneACCESS table to in-frame rearrangements with V and J called. A share of clones is missing; checked studies link under half to unresolved V genes, and the rest is unexplained. The V and J calls and clone size are taken from that table; D and trimming were inferred from the DNA. This sample lists some 100,000 clones; around 90% were detected once. Over 15% of the sample comes from the top ten.

In the germline V gene, CDR1 corresponds to MGHRA and CDR2 to YSYEKL. The CDR3 starts with the cysteine, ends with the phenylalanine, and has 14 residues. The kept DNA is CDR3 alone, 42 bases in frame from the first base. V loses 4 bases at its end and J loses 7 bases; junction bases beyond the gene matches: 2. What the time point label conveys for this sample: baseline before first vaccination. Vaccinee samples were obtained from the UK trials COV001 and COV002, which included a single-blind randomized controlled phase 2/3 trial of AZD1222 (ChAdOx1 nCoV-19) in healthy adults. For TCRbeta chain sequencing, PBMC samples were collected from trial participants at day 0 and at day 28 after the second dose.

Here the sequenced sample was peripheral blood, taken on day 0 of AZD1222 vaccination. Recombination connected TRBV4-1 to TRBJ2-2; 11 middle bases align to TRBD2. The TCR sequence derives from an adult in good health. CDR3 reads: CASSRGLADGELFF. The nucleotide sequence is TGCGCCAGCAGCCGGGGACTAGCGGACGGGGAGCTGTTTTTT.